Presented here are 30 T cell receptor beta chains from one specimen sequenced in a study of blood T cell repertoires in COVID-19. Clones were sequenced by immunoSEQ multiplex PCR, and TCRdb holds only the in-frame ones, with some missing. The table records 20,000 to 25,000 clones, approximately 91% of them present only once. The sequencing sample was made of peripheral blood. The receptors shown here come from a human donor in a cohort sampled during active COVID-19. The donor label of this sample is uncertain.

The chain employs TRBV7-9 and TRBJ1-1; tentatively, D is TRBD1 (6 bases). V was trimmed by 2 bases and J by 5 bases, leaving 12 bases between them. CDR1 and CDR2 (germline): SEHNR, FQNEAQ (reference sequence). This CDR3 spans 14 amino acids. This CDR3 reads CASSLNRDGTEAFF. CDR3 bases: TGTGCCAGCAGCTTAAACAGGGATGGAACTGAAGCTTTCTTT.

This chain connects TRBV4-1 to TRBJ2-6; 8 bases fit TRBD1. V lost 4 bases and J lost 0; bases outside the gene matches: 2. Germline V CDR1 and CDR2: MGHRA, YSYEKL. The CDR3 has 16 amino acids. This CDR3 reads CASSRDRSSGANVLTF. The CDR3 bases are TGCGCCAGCAGCCGGGACAGGAGCTCTGGGGCCAACGTCCTGACTTTC.

The rearrangement joins TRBV6-5 to TRBJ2-7; D is undetermined. This CDR3 spans 12 amino acids. The germline V gene has CDR1 MNHEY and CDR2 SVGAGI. Trimming cost V 6 bases and J 0 bases, with 6 bases left between them. In DNA form, the CDR3 reads TGTGCCAGCAGAGCCAACTCCTACGAGCAGTACTTC. Its protein is CASRANSYEQYF.

The chain combines TRBV3-1 (or the pseudogene TRBV3-2) with TRBJ1-4, with D hard to call. Germline CDR1 reads LGHDT; CDR2 reads YNNKEL (reference sequence). The CDR3 contains 12 residues. Trimming took off 1 base at V and 8 bases at J, with 5 bases between the two ends. The CDR3 nucleotides read TGTGCCAGCAGCCAAGCACGGGAAAAACTGTTTTTT. Its translation is CASSQAREKLFF.

The chain recombines TRBV5-1 with TRBJ2-3, with D tentatively TRBD2 (6 bases). V lost 4 bases and J 1 base, leaving 10 bases between the germline ends. The CDR3 has 14 amino acids. Germline V gene data show CDR1 as SGHRS and CDR2 as YFSETQ. CDR3 amino acids: CASSPTGGTDTQYF. The CDR3 region has the DNA TGCGCCAGCAGCCCAACGGGGGGCACAGATACGCAGTATTTT.

The chain employs TRBV18 and TRBJ2-7; 7 bases are shared with TRBD1. Trimming cost V 0 bases and J 3 bases; bases outside gene matches: 5. The CDR3 consists of 15 residues. CDR1 is KGHSH, CDR2 LQKENI, per germline. The CDR3 here is CASSPPGQLNYEQYF. CDR3 DNA sequence: TGTGCCAGCTCACCACCGGGACAGCTTAACTACGAGCAGTACTTC.

This clone has just a few counts. This chain uses TRBV5-1 with TRBJ2-1; D is possibly TRBD1 (7 bases). This CDR3 is built from 18 residues. With 0 bases removed from V and 3 bases from J, the gap between germline ends came to 19 bases. Per germline, CDR1 SGHRS and CDR2 YFSETQ. Here the CDR3 DNA reads TGCGCCAGCAGCTTGGCCCCAGGAGGGGGCGGGATCTACAATGAGCAGTTCTTC. It codes for CASSLAPGGGGIYNEQFF.

This chain uses TRBV4-1 with TRBJ2-5; weak D call: TRBD1 (6 bases). This CDR3 contains 12 residues. Trimming stripped 11 bases from V and 4 bases from J, with 14 bases between. Germline-derived CDR1 and CDR2 are MGHRA and YSYEKL. Here the CDR3 DNA reads TGCGCCTCCCAGGGGATGGGAGAGACCCAGTACTTC. Translation: CASQGMGETQYF.

The gene calls are TRBV7-3 and TRBJ2-7; 11 bases line up with TRBD2. The V gene's germline CDR1 is SGHTA and CDR2 FQGTGA. V was pared by 5 bases and J by 6 bases, with 6 bases of the junction left unmatched. This CDR3 spans 14 amino acids. CDR3 residues: CASSPTSGSGEQYF. Here the CDR3 DNA reads TGTGCCAGCAGCCCCACTAGCGGGAGTGGCGAGCAGTACTTC.

On this clone itself: One end of the junction fails to match germline, which may point to a read error. This chain uses TRBV15 with TRBJ2-7; 9 positions agree with TRBD1. The CDR3 runs 12 residues. From germline, CDR1 is LNHNV and CDR2 YYDKDF (reference sequence). The CDR3 reads CATSRNRDRETF. CDR3 bases: TGTGCCACCAGCAGAAACCGGGACAGGGAGACCTTC.

The count of this clone is one. The V gene is TRBV11-3, the J gene TRBJ2-5, with a weak D call TRBD1 (5 bases). V was pared by 1 base and J by 5 bases, with 14 bases between. The CDR3 is made up of 15 amino acids. Germline V CDR1 and CDR2: SGHNT, YENEEA. This chain's CDR3 is CASSLGTQILETQYF. In DNA form, the CDR3 reads TGTGCCAGCAGCTTAGGGACACAGATCCTTGAGACCCAGTACTTC.

CDR3 DNA sequence: TGTGCCAGCAGCCCAACAGGGGGCAGTCGTGGCTACACCTTC. This encodes CASSPTGGSRGYTF. The chain combines TRBV5-6 with TRBJ1-2; TRBD1 aligns across 9 bases. V lost 4 bases to trimming and J lost 7 bases; unmatched junction nucleotides: 8. Per the germline V gene, CDR1 is SGHDT and CDR2 is YYEEEE. The CDR3 has 14 residues.

The chain is built from TRBV5-1 and TRBJ1-1; D gene unclear. The V end was cut by 0 bases, the J end by 3 bases, with 9 bases between. The CDR3 is 14 residues long. CDR1 SGHRS and CDR2 YFSETQ come from the germline V gene. CDR3 residues: CASSLDGRDTEAFF. Written as DNA, the CDR3 is TGCGCCAGCAGCTTGGATGGGCGGGACACTGAAGCTTTCTTT.

V is TRBV18 and J is TRBJ2-7; TRBD1 agrees at 8 bases. V lost 5 bases and J lost 9; bases outside the gene matches: 9. The CDR3 runs to 13 residues. Germline loops: CDR1 KGHSH, CDR2 LQKENI. This chain's CDR3 is CASSSQTGEGQYF. As DNA, the CDR3 is TGTGCCAGCTCATCGCAGACAGGGGAAGGGCAGTACTTC. The complete variable domain, with remaining parts taken from reference TRBV18 and TRBJ2-7, reads NAGVMQNPRHLVRRRGQEARLRCSPMKGHSHVYWYRQLPEEGLKFMVYLQKENIIDESGMPKERFSAEFPKEGPSILRIQQVVRGDSAAYFCASSSQTGEGQYFGPGTRLTVT.

The genes are TRBV5-1 and TRBJ2-1; 10 bases map to TRBD1. This CDR3 contains 16 residues. The V segment lost 1 base and the J segment 9 bases; nucleotides outside the gene matches: 10. CDR1 SGHRS and CDR2 YFSETQ come from the germline V gene. The CDR3 protein is CASSLSGGTGVAEQFF. CDR3 DNA: TGCGCCAGCAGCTTGTCTGGGGGGACAGGGGTTGCTGAGCAGTTCTTC.

The chain employs TRBV7-9 and TRBJ1-6; D is uncertain. Per the germline V gene, CDR1 is SEHNR and CDR2 is FQNEAQ (reference sequence). Trimming pared 5 bases from V and 5 bases from J, leaving 4 bases between. This CDR3 spans 12 amino acids. CDR3 residues: CASSQNNSPLHF. The CDR3 DNA is TGTGCCAGCAGCCAAAATAATTCACCCCTCCACTTT. Variable domain in full (rest from reference TRBV7-9 and TRBJ1-6): DTGVSQNPRHKITKRGQNVTFRCDPISEHNRLYWYRQTLGQGPEFLTYFQNEAQLEKSRLLSDRFSAERPKGSFSTLEIQRTEQGDSAMYLCASSQNNSPLHFGNGTRLTVT.

The chain carries TRBV6-8 and TRBJ2-5, with 11 bases lining up with TRBD2. This CDR3 region has 20 residues. CDR1 is MNHGY and CDR2 is SAAAGT in the germline V gene. V lost 7 bases to trimming and J lost 1 base; unmatched junction nucleotides: 20. The CDR3 DNA follows: TGTGCCAGCACCAGCGACCGAACCTGGACTAGCGGGCTACTCCAAGAGACCCAGTACTTC. Translated, it gives CASTSDRTWTSGLLQETQYF.

This clone has only a few counts. In DNA form, the CDR3 reads TGTGCCAGCAGTTTTCTAGCCACTGGGGAGGGTGGAAAGGGCTACACCTTC. Protein sequence: CASSFLATGEGGKGYTF. V is TRBV27 and J is TRBJ1-2; D uncertain. The germline V and J ends were trimmed by 3 bases and 8 bases, with 25 bases remaining between them. The CDR3 spans 17 residues. Germline-derived CDR1 and CDR2 are MNHEY and SMNVEV (reference sequence).

V and J are TRBV5-1 and TRBJ1-1; D might be TRBD1 (6 bases). From germline, CDR1 is SGHRS and CDR2 YFSETQ. This CDR3 has 15 amino acids. The V and J ends lost 4 bases and 5 bases respectively, with 18 bases between them. CDR3 DNA: TGCGCCAGCAGCCTGGCGGGGGGGCGTGAGACTGAAGCTTTCTTT. Its protein is CASSLAGGRETEAFF.

This clone was recorded once. This sequence joins TRBV18 and TRBJ1-2; possible D gene TRBD1, 6 bases. CDR3 size: 16 residues. The germline CDR1 and CDR2 sequences are KGHSH and LQKENI. V was clipped by 2 bases and J by 2 bases, with 15 bases between them. The CDR3: CASSPIQGPSNYGYTF. For the CDR3, the DNA is TGTGCCAGCTCACCAATACAGGGCCCATCCAACTATGGCTACACCTTC.

The J gene is TRBJ1-2, the V gene TRBV23-1; tentative D call: TRBD1 (6 bases). TRBV23-1 is an ORF; its function is uncertain. The V end lost 0 bases, the J end lost 7 bases, and 15 bases lay between the germline ends. The CDR3 loop spans 15 amino acids. In DNA form, the CDR3 reads TGCGCCAGCAGTCAATCATTGTGGACAGTCCGTGGCTACACCTTC. It translates to CASSQSLWTVRGYTF.

J is TRBJ1-4 and V is TRBV11-2, with D possibly matching TRBD1 (6 bases). Trimming removed 1 base at V and 5 bases at J, with 11 bases between. Germline assignment: CDR1 SGHAT and CDR2 FQNNGV. There are 15 residues in the CDR3. In DNA form, the CDR3 reads TGTGCCAGCAGCTTAGCCAATAGGGGGAATGAAAAACTGTTTTTT. This gives the protein CASSLANRGNEKLFF.

V is TRBV5-6 and J is TRBJ1-5, with D perhaps TRBD1 (5 bases). The germline CDR1 and CDR2 sequences are SGHDT and YYEEEE. The V end was cut by 3 bases, the J end by 4 bases, with 14 bases between. CDR3 length: 15 residues. For the CDR3, the DNA is TGTGCCAGCAGCTCCAACGTGGGGCCGAATCAGCCCCAGCATTTT. This encodes CASSSNVGPNQPQHF.

The chain employs TRBV5-4 and TRBJ2-5; 7 bases agree with TRBD2. Trimming took 2 bases from V and 4 from J; bases not matched to a gene: 5. The CDR3 is 14 amino acids. Germline loops: CDR1 SGHNT, CDR2 YYREEE (reference sequence). The CDR3 coding sequence is TGTGCCAGCAGCTTTCGGTTAGCGGGAGAGACCCAGTACTTC. Protein: CASSFRLAGETQYF.

The CDR3 region has the DNA TGTGCCAGCAGCTTGGTTAGGGGGACAGGGGCAGAGCAGTACTTC. It encodes CASSLVRGTGAEQYF. This chain uses TRBV5-5 with TRBJ2-7, with 10 bases identical to TRBD1. With 0 bases clipped from V and 7 bases from J, the junction kept 7 bases outside the gene matches. The CDR3 runs to 15 residues. Germline-derived CDR1 and CDR2 are SGHKS and YYEKEE (reference sequence).

Only a few counts were recorded for this clone. The gene calls are TRBV5-4 and TRBJ1-4; D is ambiguous. The CDR3 contains 15 residues. Trimming took off 4 bases at V and 12 bases at J, with 22 bases between the two ends. Germline CDR1 and CDR2: SGHNT and YYREEE (reference sequence). The chain's CDR3 is CASSNPGSTLGELFF. The CDR3 DNA reads as TGTGCCAGCAGCAACCCCGGGAGTACCCTTGGGGAACTGTTTTTT.

Only one count was recorded for this clone. The chain combines TRBV28 with TRBJ2-1; 9 bases align to TRBD2. Trimming removed 1 base from V and 0 bases from J; junction bases left unmatched: 1. Germline V CDR1 and CDR2: MDHEN, SYDVKM. The CDR3 is 16 amino acids. This chain's CDR3 is CASSLFSGSSYNEQFF. The CDR3 DNA reads as TGTGCCAGCAGTTTATTTAGCGGGAGCTCCTACAATGAGCAGTTCTTC.

J is TRBJ1-5 and V is TRBV7-8; tentative D call: TRBD1 (5 bases). Deletions cut 5 bases from V and 1 base from J, with 12 bases between. This CDR3 comprises 15 residues. CDR1 is SGHVS and CDR2 is FQNEAQ in the germline V gene. The CDR3 region is CASSRGGESNQPQHF. The DNA for the CDR3 is TGTGCCAGCAGCCGGGGGGGGGAGAGCAATCAGCCCCAGCATTTT.

This chain uses TRBV5-1 with TRBJ2-5, with 7 bases matching TRBD2. The CDR3 runs to 13 residues. With V trimmed by 7 bases and J by 5 bases, 8 bases remained unmatched. Germline V gene lookup returns CDR1 SGHRS and CDR2 YFSETQ. CDR3 sequence reads: CASGGRGEETQYF. CDR3 nucleotide sequence: TGCGCCAGCGGCGGGAGAGGAGAGGAGACCCAGTACTTC. The full variable domain, rest sourced from reference TRBV5-1 and TRBJ2-5, is KAGVTQTPRYLIKTRGQQVTLSCSPISGHRSVSWYQQTPGQGLQFLFEYFSETQRNKGNFPGRFSGRQFSNSRSEMNVSTLELGDSALYLCASGGRGEETQYFGPGTRLLVL.

This clone was seen just once. The CDR3 sequence: CASSPRGRFQPQHF. The CDR3 coding sequence is TGTGCCAGCAGTCCCAGGGGGCGGTTTCAGCCCCAGCATTTT. The chain combines TRBV28 with TRBJ1-5; 8 bases map to TRBD1. The CDR3 totals 14 residues. With V trimmed by 5 bases and J by 6 bases, 6 bases remained unmatched. Germline V CDR1 and CDR2: MDHEN, SYDVKM.